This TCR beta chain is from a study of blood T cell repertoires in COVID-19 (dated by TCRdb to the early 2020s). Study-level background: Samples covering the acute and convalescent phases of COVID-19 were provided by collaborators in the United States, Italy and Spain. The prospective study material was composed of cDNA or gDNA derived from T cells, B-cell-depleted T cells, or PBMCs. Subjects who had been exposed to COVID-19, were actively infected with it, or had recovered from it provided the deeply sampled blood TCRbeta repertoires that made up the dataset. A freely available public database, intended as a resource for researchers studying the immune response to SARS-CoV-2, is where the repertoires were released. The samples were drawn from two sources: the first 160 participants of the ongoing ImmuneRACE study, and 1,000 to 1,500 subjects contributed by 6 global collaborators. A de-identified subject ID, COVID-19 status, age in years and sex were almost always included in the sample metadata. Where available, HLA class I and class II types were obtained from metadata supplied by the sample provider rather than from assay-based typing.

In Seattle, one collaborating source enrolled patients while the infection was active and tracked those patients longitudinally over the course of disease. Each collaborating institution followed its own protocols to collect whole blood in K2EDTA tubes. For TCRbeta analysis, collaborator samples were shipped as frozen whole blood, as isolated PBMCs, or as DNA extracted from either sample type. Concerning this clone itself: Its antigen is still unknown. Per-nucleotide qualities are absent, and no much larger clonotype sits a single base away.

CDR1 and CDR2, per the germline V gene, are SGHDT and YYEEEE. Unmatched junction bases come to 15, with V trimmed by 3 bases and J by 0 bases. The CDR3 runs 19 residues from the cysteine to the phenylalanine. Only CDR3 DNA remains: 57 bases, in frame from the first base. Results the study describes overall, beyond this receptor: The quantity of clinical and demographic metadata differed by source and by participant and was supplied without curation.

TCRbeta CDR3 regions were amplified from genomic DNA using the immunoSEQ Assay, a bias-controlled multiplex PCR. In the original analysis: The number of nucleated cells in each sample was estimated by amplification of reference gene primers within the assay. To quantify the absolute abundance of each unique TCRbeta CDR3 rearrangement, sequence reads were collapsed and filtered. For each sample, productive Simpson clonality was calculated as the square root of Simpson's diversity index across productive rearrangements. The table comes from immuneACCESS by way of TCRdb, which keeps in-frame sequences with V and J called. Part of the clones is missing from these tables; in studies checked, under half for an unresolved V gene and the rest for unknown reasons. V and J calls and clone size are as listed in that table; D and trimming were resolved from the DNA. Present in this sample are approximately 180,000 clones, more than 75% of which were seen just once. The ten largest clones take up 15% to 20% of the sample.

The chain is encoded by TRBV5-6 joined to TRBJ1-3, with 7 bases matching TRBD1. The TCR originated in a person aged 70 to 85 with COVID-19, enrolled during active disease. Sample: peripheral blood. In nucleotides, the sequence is TGTGCCAGCAGCTGGCTTGATGCGGGACAGCTTATCTCTGGAAACACCATATATTTT. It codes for CASSWLDAGQLISGNTIYF.